This TCR beta chain was recorded in a study of blood T cell repertoires in COVID-19. Study-level information: Samples came from the United States, Italy and Spain, spanning acute and convalescent COVID-19. Sample material is recorded as cDNA or gDNA derived from T cells, B-cell-depleted T cells, or PBMCs.

Per the authors' pipeline: Reference gene primer amplification gave nucleated cell count estimates. The method was immunoSEQ multiplex PCR; TCRdb's version includes in-frame clones alone and lacks a portion of them. That table supplies the V and J calls and clone size; D and trimming were determined from the DNA. The sample includes roughly 150,000 clones, 70% to 85% seen only once; the top ten take 10% to 11%. The V end lost 3 bases, the J end lost 3 bases, and 11 bases lay between the germline ends. CDR3 size: 13 residues. Germline lookup yields CDR1 SQVTM and CDR2 ANQGSEA. The sequenced material came from peripheral blood. The TCR originated in a man aged 55 to 70 who had recovered from COVID-19. This chain joins TRBV29-1 and TRBJ1-2; maybe TRBD1 (5 bases). CDR3 nucleotide sequence: TGCAGCGTTGAGGACATGGGGTACTATGGCTACACCTTC. The encoded protein is CSVEDMGYYGYTF.